The T cell receptor (beta chain) described here comes from a study of PD-L1 blockade in urothelial cancer. Background on the study: It was at some point between 2013 and 2014 that patients started atezolizumab at 1,200 mg intravenously every 3 weeks. Samples came from 3 weeks, at the second dose, and 6 weeks into treatment. Blood-derived samples held a median approximately 140,000 T cells.

Time point here: peripheral blood 6 weeks after treatment start. Assay: immunoSEQ multiplex PCR; the TCRdb copy retains only in-frame clones and omits some. The data contain around 49,000 clones, 70% to 90% of them seen just once; the ten biggest clones take up 2% to 2.5%. V was clipped by 5 bases and J by 2 bases; unmatched bases: 13. The CDR3 loop spans 18 amino acids. From germline, CDR1 is MNHEY and CDR2 SMNVEV (reference sequence). The sequenced sample was PBMCs, obtained around atezolizumab (anti-PD-L1) treatment. This receptor was taken from a man aged 55 to 70 with urothelial cancer. The chain uses TRBV27 and TRBJ2-4; 9 bases are a match to TRBD1. CDR3 bases: TGTGCCAGCAGTCCAGTCGCCCGGGGACAGGGATCCAAAAACATTCAGTACTTC. This codes for CASSPVARGQGSKNIQYF.